A selection of T cell receptor beta chains follows, all from one sample in a study of low-dose radiotherapy and immunotherapy resistance in tumors. Using its own MiXCR run on the reads, TCRdb lists one record per CDR3 protein. Of more than 50,000 distinct CDR3 sequences in the sample, 20% to 25% were seen once. This material consisted of PBMCs, taken after low-dose radiotherapy plus immunotherapy. These receptors were obtained from a male donor with prostate cancer. The CDR3 runs from the conserved cysteine through the conserved F or W. A D gene is named only where the DNA matches it firmly. Clone size is stated in some rows and not others, as once, few, many or a class when expanded.

size	D	V	J	CDR3	DNA
many	-	TRBV20-1	TRBJ1-6	CSATDGRSAPLHF	TGCAGTGCTACCGACGGAAGGTCCGCACCCCTCCACTTT
few	-	TRBV20-1	TRBJ1-1	CSAREAGANTEAFF	TGCAGTGCTAGAGAGGCGGGCGCGAACACTGAAGCTTTCTTT
few	-	TRBV4-1	TRBJ2-5	CASSLTGEGTQYF	TGCGCCAGCAGCCTGACCGGCGAAGGGACCCAGTACTTC
-	TRBD2	TRBV11-3	TRBJ2-1	CASSYRDGSGLADSYNEQFF	TGTGCCAGCAGCTACAGAGACGGCTCGGGACTAGCGGACTCCTACAATGAGCAGTTCTTC
-	TRBD2	TRBV4-2	TRBJ2-7	CASSQETSGSPYEQYF	TGTGCCAGCAGCCAAGAGACTAGCGGGAGTCCCTACGAGCAGTACTTC
-	TRBD1	TRBV27	TRBJ1-1	CASSLDRVNTEAFF	TGTGCCAGCAGTTTGGACAGGGTCAACACTGAAGCTTTCTTT
-	-	TRBV18	TRBJ1-1	CASSPTAFDTEAFF	TGTGCCAGCTCGCCGACAGCCTTCGACACTGAAGCTTTCTTT
-	-	TRBV12-3/TRBV12-4	TRBJ2-7	CASSVASSYEQYF	TGTGCCAGCAGCGTAGCCTCCTCCTACGAGCAGTACTTC
medium-sized	TRBD2	TRBV19	TRBJ2-3	CASSIGLAGGTDTQYF	TGTGCCAGTAGTATTGGACTAGCGGGAGGCACAGATACGCAGTATTTT
many	-	TRBV7-3	TRBJ2-1	CASSLMVGGAYNEQFF	TGTGCCAGCAGCTTAATGGTGGGGGGCGCGTACAATGAGCAGTTCTTC
many	-	TRBV7-3	TRBJ2-1	CASSSTATYRTHNEQFF	TGTGCCAGCAGCTCAACCGCGACATATCGAACCCACAATGAGCAGTTCTTC
-	-	TRBV6-1	TRBJ2-3	CASSEGYTTDTQYF	TGTGCCAGCAGTGAAGGCTATACCACAGATACGCAGTATTTT
medium-sized	TRBD1	TRBV30	TRBJ2-7	CAWSPGQGTEQYF	TGTGCCTGGAGTCCCGGACAGGGTACCGAGCAGTACTTC
-	-	TRBV28	TRBJ2-7	CASLWIGGSSYEQYF	TGTGCCAGCCTGTGGATTGGGGGGAGTTCCTACGAGCAGTACTTC
many	-	TRBV29-1	TRBJ1-1	CSVSGPSGRTEAFF	TGCAGCGTCTCGGGACCAAGTGGTCGCACTGAAGCTTTCTTT
-	TRBD2	TRBV14	TRBJ2-7	CASSRLGLAGAYEQYF	TGTGCCAGCAGCAGATTGGGACTAGCGGGCGCTTACGAGCAGTACTTC
many	-	TRBV7-2	TRBJ2-7	CASSLVTEGSYEQYF	TGTGCCAGCAGCTTAGTAACGGAAGGCTCCTACGAGCAGTACTTC
many	-	TRBV20-1	TRBJ2-7	CSAQDSAGNSYEQYF	TGCAGTGCTCAAGACTCCGCGGGAAACTCCTACGAGCAGTACTTC
many	-	TRBV14	TRBJ1-1	CASSSKRNTEAFF	TGTGCCAGCAGCTCCAAGAGGAACACTGAAGCTTTCTTT
many	TRBD1	TRBV6-2/TRBV6-3	TRBJ2-3	CASSPQGASDTQYF	TGTGCCAGCAGTCCACAGGGGGCCTCAGATACGCAGTATTTT
once	-	TRBV28	TRBJ2-1	CASSEVSWENTYSREQFF	TGTGCCAGCAGTGAAGTGTCGTGGGAGAACACGTATTCACGTGAGCAGTTCTTC
many	-	TRBV20-1	TRBJ1-1	CNPMDSFNTEAFF	TGCAACCCAATGGACAGTTTTAACACTGAAGCTTTCTTT
many	-	TRBV5-5	TRBJ2-3	CASSLGSGKDTQYF	TGTGCCAGCAGCTTAGGGTCAGGGAAAGATACGCAGTATTTT
many	TRBD2	TRBV6-6	TRBJ2-2	CASSFLAGDYTGELFF	TGTGCCAGCAGTTTCTTAGCGGGAGACTACACCGGGGAGCTGTTTTTT
many	TRBD2	TRBV11-1	TRBJ2-2	CASTKPGLTNTGELFF	TGTGCCAGCACCAAACCGGGACTAACGAACACCGGGGAGCTGTTTTTT
-	-	TRBV18	TRBJ2-7	CASSPPGGRGEQYF	TGTGCCAGCTCACCACCGGGGGGGCGCGGCGAGCAGTACTTC
many	-	TRBV5-1	TRBJ2-2	CASSLLSREVGGELFF	TGCGCCAGCAGCTTGCTCTCCCGGGAAGTCGGCGGGGAGCTGTTTTTT
many	-	TRBV19	TRBJ1-2	CASSIEGGLGYTF	TGTGCCAGTAGTATTGAAGGGGGTCTTGGCTACACCTTC
many	TRBD2	TRBV6-2/TRBV6-3	TRBJ2-2	CASSGLAGDTGELFF	TGTGCCAGCAGTGGACTAGCGGGAGACACCGGGGAGCTGTTTTTT
many	TRBD1	TRBV29-1	TRBJ1-1	CSGRGQGDTEAFF	TGCAGCGGGAGGGGACAGGGGGACACTGAAGCTTTCTTT
-	-	TRBV5-1	TRBJ2-2	CASSSTGDPNTGELFF	TGCGCCAGCAGCTCTACGGGAGACCCGAACACCGGGGAGCTGTTTTTT
many	TRBD1	TRBV28	TRBJ2-5	CASSSQGARDQETQYF	TGTGCCAGCAGTTCACAGGGGGCGCGGGACCAAGAGACCCAGTACTTC
-	TRBD2	TRBV28	TRBJ2-3	CASSYPSGSTDTQYF	TGTGCCAGCAGTTATCCTAGCGGGAGCACAGATACGCAGTATTTT
many	-	TRBV6-1	TRBJ1-5	CASSDAGNQPQHF	TGTGCCAGCAGTGATGCAGGGAATCAGCCCCAGCATTTT
many	-	TRBV18	TRBJ2-5	CASSPRQTDQETQYF	TGTGCCAGCTCACCAAGACAGACGGATCAAGAGACCCAGTACTTC
-	-	TRBV4-3	TRBJ2-2	CASSQVTPGELFFF	-
many	-	TRBV20-1	TRBJ2-3	CSFRGVGTDTQYF	TGCAGCTTCCGCGGGGTTGGCACAGATACGCAGTATTTT
many	TRBD1	TRBV6-5	TRBJ1-2	CASSQGQYGYTF	TGTGCCAGCAGCCAGGGACAGTATGGCTACACCTTC
many	TRBD2	TRBV6-2/TRBV6-3	TRBJ2-1	CASSYPTLAGDYNEQFF	TGTGCCAGCAGTTACCCCACTCTAGCGGGAGACTACAATGAGCAGTTCTTC
many	TRBD1	TRBV28	TRBJ1-4	CASSPPGQGHEKLFF	TGTGCCAGCAGTCCTCCGGGACAGGGTCATGAAAAACTGTTTTTT
many	-	TRBV6-2/TRBV6-3	TRBJ1-5	CARPTEKPQPQHF	TGTGCCAGACCAACAGAGAAACCTCAGCCCCAGCATTTT
many	-	TRBV12-3/TRBV12-4	TRBJ2-3	CASSFSLGMWADTQYF	TGTGCCAGCAGTTTTTCCCTGGGGATGTGGGCAGATACGCAGTATTTT
many	TRBD1	TRBV5-1	TRBJ2-7	CASRSGQGTIHEQYF	TGCGCCAGCAGATCGGGACAGGGGACCATCCACGAGCAGTACTTC
many	TRBD2	TRBV6-5	TRBJ2-1	CASRGLAEYNEQFF	TGTGCCAGCAGAGGACTAGCGGAATACAATGAGCAGTTCTTC
many	TRBD1	TRBV19	TRBJ1-5	CASSIGTGNQPQHF	TGTGCCAGTAGTATAGGGACAGGGAATCAGCCCCAGCATTTT
few	TRBD1	TRBV19	TRBJ2-4	CASRPSGGGAKNIQYF	TGTGCCAGTAGACCTTCAGGGGGCGGGGCCAAAAACATTCAGTACTTC
-	TRBD2	TRBV6-1	TRBJ2-7	CVSKGGSEYSLYEQYF	TGTGTCAGCAAGGGAGGGTCGGAATACAGTCTCTACGAGCAGTATTTC
many	TRBD1	TRBV5-5	TRBJ2-5	CASSRTGAFGETQYF	TGTGCCAGCAGCAGGACAGGGGCTTTCGGCGAGACCCAGTACTTC
many	-	TRBV7-2	TRBJ2-3	CASSLLVGQGTDTQYF	TGTGCCAGCAGCTTACTCGTCGGGCAGGGCACAGATACGCAGTATTTT
many	-	TRBV20-1	TRBJ1-4	CSARDRVDKRKLFF	TGCAGTGCTAGAGATCGTGTTGACAAGCGAAAACTGTTTTTT
many	TRBD1	TRBV29-1	TRBJ2-3	CSGSPGTGWTDTQYF	TGCAGCGGATCACCCGGGACAGGGTGGACAGATACGCAGTATTTT
-	TRBD1	TRBV6-2/TRBV6-3	TRBJ2-7	CASSQTGTGGDEQYF	TGTGCCAGCAGTCAAACCGGGACAGGGGGCGACGAGCAGTACTTC
many	-	TRBV7-2	TRBJ1-2	CASSLDILRSGYTF	TGTGCCAGCAGCTTAGACATACTGCGGTCAGGCTACACCTTC
many	-	TRBV6-5	TRBJ2-7	CASSVSILMVYEQYF	TGTGCCAGCAGTGTATCCATTCTAATGGTCTACGAGCAGTACTTC